This TCR beta chain is from a study of blood T cell repertoires in COVID-19. The CDR3 has 15 residues. V gave up 1 base and J gave up 3 bases; unmatched junction bases: 3. Looked up from germline, CDR1 is LGHDT and CDR2 is YNNKEL (reference sequence). Assay: immunoSEQ multiplex PCR; the TCRdb copy retains only in-frame clones and omits some. The table includes 410,000 or so clones, around 89% detected once. The chain couples TRBV3-1 (or the pseudogene TRBV3-2) to TRBJ1-3; 7 positions agree with TRBD1. The sequencing input was peripheral blood. The sequence was obtained from a woman in her forties with COVID-19, enrolled during active disease. This CDR3 is CASSQGRGVGNTIYF. The CDR3 DNA reads TGTGCCAGCAGCCAAGGCAGGGGGGTTGGAAACACCATATATTTT.